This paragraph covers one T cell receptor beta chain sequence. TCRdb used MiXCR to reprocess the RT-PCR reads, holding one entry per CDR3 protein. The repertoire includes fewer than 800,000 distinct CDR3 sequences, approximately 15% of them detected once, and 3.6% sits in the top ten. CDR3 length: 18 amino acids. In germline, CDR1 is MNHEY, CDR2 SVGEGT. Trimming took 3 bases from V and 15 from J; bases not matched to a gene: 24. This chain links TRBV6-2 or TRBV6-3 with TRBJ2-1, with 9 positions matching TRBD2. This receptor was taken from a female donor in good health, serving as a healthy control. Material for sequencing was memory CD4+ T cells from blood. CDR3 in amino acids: CASSYYGLAGYPQTARFF. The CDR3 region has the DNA TGTGCCAGCAGTTATTACGGGCTAGCGGGATATCCCCAAACAGCGCGGTTCTTC.